Listed below are T cell receptor beta chains from one sample, sequenced in a study of cytomegalovirus exposure and HLA in healthy donors. Clones were read by immunoSEQ multiplex PCR, and TCRdb kept only the in-frame ones, dropping some. This sample has about 110,000 clones, with more than 60% found just once. Sequenced: PBMCs. The source of these receptors is a female donor in good health and CMV-seropositive. Both conserved end residues are part of each CDR3. Each record gives: J gene, clone size, V gene, D gene, CDR3 protein, CDR3 DNA. D genes are given only for firm matches. The size entry is marked missing in some rows and otherwise reads once, few, many or a size class.

>TRBJ1-2|-|TRBV6-5|TRBD1
CASSYRTGLGYTF
TGTGCCAGCAGTTACCGGACAGGGCTTGGCTACACCTTC
>TRBJ2-5|-|TRBV18|-
CASSPGGEGRIETQYF
TGTGCCAGCTCACCGGGGGGAGAGGGACGTATCGAGACCCAGTACTTC
>TRBJ2-1|-|TRBV27|TRBD2
CASSWSREWYNEQFF
TGTGCCAGCAGTTGGTCGCGGGAGTGGTACAATGAGCAGTTCTTC
>TRBJ2-1|-|TRBV7-9|-
CASSLFDSRLDEQFF
TGTGCCAGCAGCTTATTCGACTCGAGGCTTGACGAGCAGTTCTTC
>TRBJ1-2|-|TRBV5-5|TRBD1
CASSSGNDRVGGYTF
TGTGCCAGCAGCTCCGGAAACGACAGGGTAGGAGGCTACACCTTC
>TRBJ1-2|-|TRBV28|-
CASTVPGLLLGYTF
TGTGCCAGCACCGTCCCGGGTCTTCTTCTGGGCTACACCTTC
>TRBJ1-6|-|TRBV5-4|-
CASSLDPRVTYNSPLHF
TGTGCCAGCAGCTTGGACCCCCGGGTCACTTATAATTCACCCCTCCACTTT
>TRBJ1-2|-|TRBV30|TRBD1
CAWRETTGANYGYTF
TGTGCCTGGAGGGAAACGACAGGGGCTAACTATGGCTACACCTTC
>TRBJ1-3|-|TRBV15|-
CATSPDIVSGNTIYF
TGTGCCACCAGCCCAGACATCGTCTCTGGAAACACCATATATTTT
>TRBJ1-6|-|TRBV6-5|-
CASSTRQHNSPLHF
TGTGCCAGCAGTACGAGACAACATAATTCACCCCTCCACTTT
>TRBJ1-5|-|TRBV5-5|-
CASSSVLGRGQPQHF
TGTGCCAGCAGCTCCGTTTTAGGGCGGGGTCAGCCCCAGCATTTT
>TRBJ2-1|once|TRBV28|TRBD2
CASITLGLAGRNEQFF
TGTGCCAGCATCACCTTGGGTCTAGCGGGACGCAATGAGCAGTTCTTC
>TRBJ1-6|-|TRBV6-4|TRBD1
CASSQTGWGSPLHF
TGTGCCAGCAGTCAGACAGGGTGGGGTTCACCCCTCCACTTT
>TRBJ1-6|-|TRBV19|TRBD1
CASSSTGQGNSPLHF
TGTGCCAGTAGCTCAACGGGACAGGGGAATTCACCCCTCCACTTT
>TRBJ2-3|-|TRBV4-2|-
CASSQSSGRFTDTQYF
TGTGCCAGCAGCCAATCGAGCGGAAGGTTCACAGATACGCAGTATTTT
>TRBJ2-7|-|TRBV4-2|-
CASSQGGTSYEQYF
TGTGCCAGCAGCCAAGGCGGGACCTCCTACGAGCAGTACTTC
>TRBJ2-1|-|TRBV27|-
CASSLEEGGVYEQFF
TGTGCCAGCAGTTTAGAGGAGGGGGGGGTCTATGAGCAGTTCTTC
>TRBJ2-1|-|TRBV4-2|TRBD2
CASSPTASGGVYNEQFF
TGTGCCAGCAGCCCCACGGCTAGCGGGGGGGTATACAATGAGCAGTTCTTC
>TRBJ2-1|-|TRBV7-3|TRBD2
CASSSGLAGGSNEQFF
TGTGCCAGCAGCTCTGGACTAGCGGGAGGGTCCAATGAGCAGTTCTTC
>TRBJ1-3|-|TRBV9|-
CASSGVRSSGNTIYF
TGTGCCAGCAGCGGCGTGAGGAGCTCTGGAAACACCATATATTTT
>TRBJ2-7|-|TRBV11-2|-
CASSLRTTLTYEQYF
TGTGCCAGCAGTCTCAGGACTACCCTAACCTACGAGCAGTACTTC
>TRBJ2-7|-|TRBV11-2|TRBD1
CASSLDRGLREQYF
TGTGCCAGCAGCCTGGACAGGGGGCTAAGAGAGCAGTACTTC
>TRBJ1-4|-|TRBV15|-
CATSREGGIGKLFF
TGTGCCACCAGCAGAGAAGGAGGGATTGGAAAACTGTTTTTT
>TRBJ1-1|-|TRBV30|TRBD1
CAWSEQGAGRAFF
TGTGCCTGGAGTGAACAGGGGGCTGGAAGGGCTTTCTTT
>TRBJ2-7|-|TRBV4-3|-
CASSPQVGGSSYEQYF
TGCGCCAGCAGCCCCCAGGTGGGGGGAAGCTCCTACGAGCAGTACTTC
>TRBJ2-7|-|TRBV28|TRBD2
CASTPPGLAGFEQYF
TGTGCCAGCACCCCTCCGGGACTAGCGGGATTCGAGCAGTACTTC
>TRBJ2-4|-|TRBV5-1|-
CASSPIAGAKNIQYF
TGCGCCAGCAGCCCTATTGCGGGAGCCAAAAACATTCAGTACTTC
>TRBJ1-1|-|TRBV5-1|-
CASSLGGVENTEAFF
TGCGCCAGCAGCTTGGGGGGGGTGGAGAACACTGAAGCTTTCTTT
>TRBJ2-2|-|TRBV7-3|-
CASRPVSNTGELFF
TGTGCCAGCAGGCCAGTGTCGAACACCGGGGAGCTGTTTTTT
>TRBJ2-1|-|TRBV5-1|TRBD2
CASSFGLRTSGGYNEQFF
TGCGCCAGCAGCTTCGGCCTCAGGACTAGCGGGGGCTACAATGAGCAGTTCTTC
>TRBJ1-4|few|TRBV6-1|-
CASSTQNEKLFF
TGTGCCAGCAGTACACAGAATGAAAAACTGTTTTTT
>TRBJ1-2|-|TRBV10-3|TRBD1
CAISGDREYGYTF
TGTGCCATCAGTGGAGACAGGGAATACGGCTACACCTTC
>TRBJ2-5|-|TRBV9|TRBD1
CASSHGTVKETQYF
TGTGCCAGCAGCCACGGGACAGTTAAAGAGACCCAGTACTTC
>TRBJ2-3|-|TRBV18|TRBD2
CASSQTTSSTDTQYF
TGTGCCAGCTCACAAACGACTAGCAGCACAGATACGCAGTATTTT
>TRBJ2-3|-|TRBV7-6|TRBD1
CASSPNRGDTQYF
TGTGCCAGCAGCCCCAACAGGGGAGATACGCAGTATTTT
>TRBJ2-1|-|TRBV11-2|TRBD1
CASSDRGRGNEQFF
TGTGCCAGCAGCGACAGGGGGCGCGGGAATGAGCAGTTCTTC
>TRBJ2-7|-|TRBV5-4|TRBD1
CASSYPGQGVYEQYF
TGTGCCAGCAGCTACCCGGGACAGGGGGTTTATGAGCAGTACTTC
>TRBJ1-2|-|TRBV4-3|-
CASSQDLVRSGGYTF
TGCGCCAGCAGCCAAGATTTGGTAAGGTCAGGAGGCTACACCTTC
>TRBJ1-5|-|TRBV7-9|-
CASSLSGNDQPQHF
TGTGCCAGCAGCTTATCAGGGAACGATCAGCCCCAGCATTTT
>TRBJ1-4|-|TRBV5-4|-
CASSDEQRAGLGKLFF
TGTGCCAGCAGCGACGAACAGCGGGCGGGCCTAGGAAAACTGTTTTTT